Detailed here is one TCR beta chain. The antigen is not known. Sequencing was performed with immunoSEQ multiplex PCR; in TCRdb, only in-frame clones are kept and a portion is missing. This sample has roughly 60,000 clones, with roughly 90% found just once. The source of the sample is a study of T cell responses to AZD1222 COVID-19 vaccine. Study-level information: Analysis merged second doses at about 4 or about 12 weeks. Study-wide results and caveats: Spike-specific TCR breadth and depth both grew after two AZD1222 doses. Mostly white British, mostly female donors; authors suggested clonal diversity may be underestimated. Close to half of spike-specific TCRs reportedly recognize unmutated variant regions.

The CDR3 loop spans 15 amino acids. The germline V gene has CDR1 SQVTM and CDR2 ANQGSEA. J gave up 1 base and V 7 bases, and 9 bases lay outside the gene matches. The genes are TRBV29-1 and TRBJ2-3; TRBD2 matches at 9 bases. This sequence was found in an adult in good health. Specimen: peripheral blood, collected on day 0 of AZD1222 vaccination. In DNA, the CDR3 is TGCAGCGCTACGACTAGCGGATACCGCACAGATACGCAGTATTTT. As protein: CSATTSGYRTDTQYF.